This T cell receptor (beta chain) originates from a study of blood T cell repertoires in COVID-19 (dated by TCRdb to about 2020). A note on the overall study: Collaborator samples came from the United States, Italy and Spain and covered acute and convalescent phases of COVID-19. The prospective study material was composed of cDNA or gDNA derived from T cells, B-cell-depleted T cells, or PBMCs. Subjects who had been exposed to COVID-19, were actively infected with it, or had recovered from it provided the deeply sampled blood TCRbeta repertoires that made up the dataset. The repertoires were released in a freely available public database intended as a resource for research on the immune response to SARS-CoV-2. Samples were obtained from the ongoing ImmuneRACE study (first 160 participants) and from 1,254 subjects provided by 6 global collaborators. Sample metadata almost always included a de-identified subject ID, COVID-19 status, age in years and sex. Where available, HLA class I and class II types were taken from metadata supplied by the sample provider and were not determined by assay-based typing. What the work shows at the level of the full study, not this receptor alone: The amount of clinical and demographic metadata varied by source and participant and was provided uncurated.

The CDR3 starts with the cysteine, ends with the phenylalanine, and has 14 residues. Only the CDR3 portion is preserved as DNA: 42 bases, with reading frame beginning at the first base. CDR1 SEHNR and CDR2 FQNEAQ are derived from the germline V gene (reference sequence). V has 5 bases trimmed and J has 5 bases trimmed; junction bases matching no gene number 6. A second Seattle source provided samples from volunteer blood donors who had recovered from COVID-19. The collaborating institutions used their own protocols to collect whole blood in K2EDTA tubes. Collaborator samples were shipped for TCRbeta analysis as frozen whole blood, isolated PBMCs, or DNA extracted from either sample type. There are a few counts of this clone. Its antigen is still unknown. Base-call qualities are not available, and no considerably larger clone is one nucleotide away. The immunoSEQ Assay, a bias-controlled multiplex PCR, was used to amplify TCRbeta CDR3 regions from genomic DNA. As for the original processing: The number of nucleated cells in each sample was estimated from the amplification of reference gene primers within the assay. To quantify the absolute abundance of each unique TCRbeta CDR3 rearrangement, sequence reads were collapsed and filtered. For each sample, productive Simpson clonality was calculated by taking the square root of Simpson's diversity index across productive rearrangements. Held by TCRdb, this immuneACCESS table contains in-frame sequences only and omits some clones. Under half of the omission traces to an unresolved V gene where checked; the cause of the rest is unknown. V and J calls and clone size follow that table, whereas D and trimming were derived from the DNA. Present in this sample are about 190,000 clones, around 79% of which were seen just once. The biggest ten clones account for roughly 14% of the sample.

The sequencing input was peripheral blood. The TCR comes from a middle-aged man who had recovered from COVID-19. Here the chain combines TRBV7-9 and TRBJ2-5, with 9 bases aligning to TRBD1. Here the CDR3 is given as CASSRQGVRETQYF. The sequenced DNA is TGTGCCAGCAGCCGACAGGGGGTGAGGGAGACCCAGTACTTC. Joined to the reference TRBV7-9 and TRBJ2-5 proteins, this CDR3 gives the full variable domain: DTGVSQNPRHKITKRGQNVTFRCDPISEHNRLYWYRQTLGQGPEFLTYFQNEAQLEKSRLLSDRFSAERPKGSFSTLEIQRTEQGDSAMYLCASSRQGVRETQYFGPGTRLLVL.